This is a list of T cell receptor beta chains from one sample in a study of blood T cell repertoires in COVID-19. Here immunoSEQ multiplex PCR was the method, and the copy in TCRdb shows in-frame clones only, minus some. The sample has approximately 300,000 clones, around 87% seen once; the top ten hold roughly 5%. Source material: PBMCs or T cells enriched from blood (not recorded which). All receptors come from a woman aged 25 to 39 who had recovered from COVID-19. CDR3s include the opening cysteine and the closing phenylalanine or tryptophan. D genes are given only for firm matches. Clone size is given for some rows only: seen once, a few or many times, or a class if the clone is expanded.

D | J | size | V | CDR3 | DNA
- | TRBJ2-7 | - | TRBV7-9 | CASSFRGSYEQYF | TGTGCCAGCAGCTTCCGGGGGTCCTACGAGCAGTACTTC
- | TRBJ2-2 | - | TRBV28 | CASSFNRVRLRTGELFF | TGTGCCAGCAGTTTTAACCGGGTTCGGCTCCGCACCGGGGAGCTGTTTTTT
TRBD1 | TRBJ1-1 | - | TRBV19 | CASNRGENTEAFF | TGTGCCAGTAACAGGGGAGAGAACACTGAAGCTTTCTTT
- | TRBJ2-7 | - | TRBV5-5 | CASSLGQASEQYF | TGTGCCAGCAGCTTGGGACAGGCGAGCGAGCAGTACTTC
- | TRBJ1-2 | few | TRBV28 | CASSFGGLGYGYTF | TGTGCCAGCAGTTTCGGGGGGCTAGGCTATGGCTACACCTTC
TRBD1 | TRBJ1-1 | few | TRBV7-9 | CASSQTGANTEAFF | TGTGCCAGCAGCCAGACAGGGGCGAACACTGAAGCTTTCTTT
- | TRBJ1-2 | - | TRBV2 | CASSDNWLRDGYTF | TGTGCCAGCAGTGATAACTGGCTCCGGGATGGCTACACCTTC
TRBD1 | TRBJ1-6 | - | TRBV7-9 | CATTGASSYNSPLHF | TGTGCCACCACAGGGGCGAGCTCCTATAATTCACCCCTCCACTTT
- | TRBJ1-5 | - | TRBV10-3 | CAIRGGEDTDSPQHF | TGTGCCATCAGGGGAGGGGAGGACACCGATTCGCCCCAGCATTTT
TRBD1 | TRBJ2-2 | - | TRBV11-3 | CASSVGQARGTGELFF | TGTGCCAGCAGCGTTGGACAGGCTCGAGGCACCGGGGAGCTGTTTTTT
- | TRBJ1-1 | - | TRBV5-1 | CASSLAWEGESIF | TGCGCCAGCAGCTTGGCCTGGGAGGGAGAGTCGATCTTT
- | TRBJ2-4 | - | TRBV4-3 | CASSQGSWVRGAKNIQYF | TGCGCCAGCAGCCAAGGCTCTTGGGTTCGGGGGGCCAAAAACATTCAGTACTTC
- | TRBJ2-7 | - | TRBV6-2/TRBV6-3 | CASRPSGLSYEQYF | TGTGCCAGCAGGCCTTCGGGGTTGTCCTACGAGCAGTACTTC
- | TRBJ1-1 | - | TRBV10-2 | CASSGPGQNTEAFF | TGCGCCAGCAGTGGCCCTGGACAGAACACTGAAGCTTTCTTT
TRBD2 | TRBJ2-7 | once | TRBV11-2 | CASSLSSGGVYEQYF | TGTGCCAGCAGCTTGAGTAGCGGGGGAGTCTACGAGCAGTACTTC
TRBD2 | TRBJ2-5 | - | TRBV11-3 | CASSLGGMPSGYQETQYF | TGTGCCAGCAGCTTAGGAGGGATGCCTAGCGGATATCAAGAGACCCAGTACTTC
- | TRBJ2-3 | - | TRBV5-1 | CASSLAMEASTDTQYF | TGCGCCAGCAGCTTGGCCATGGAGGCTAGCACAGATACGCAGTATTTT
- | TRBJ2-6 | - | TRBV13 | CASSPASSGANVLTF | TGTGCCAGCAGCCCCGCCAGCTCTGGGGCCAACGTCCTGACTTTC
- | TRBJ1-5 | - | TRBV28 | CASSYLEGSNQPQHF | TGTGCCAGCAGTTACTTAGAGGGTTCGAATCAGCCCCAGCATTTT
TRBD1 | TRBJ1-4 | - | TRBV28 | CASSSGQGFGNEKLFF | TGTGCCAGCAGTTCGGGACAGGGTTTCGGTAATGAAAAACTGTTTTTT
TRBD1 | TRBJ1-3 | once | TRBV6-6 | CASSHGTAHSGNTIYF | TGTGCCAGCAGTCACGGGACAGCGCACTCTGGAAACACCATATATTTT
TRBD2 | TRBJ2-3 | - | TRBV4-1 | CASSPTGAGVTDTQYF | TGCGCCAGCAGCCCCACCGGTGCGGGGGTGACAGATACGCAGTATTTT
TRBD1 | TRBJ1-2 | - | TRBV5-1 | CASSFGNPWAGQGGGYTF | TGCGCCAGCAGCTTCGGGAACCCTTGGGCGGGACAGGGAGGTGGCTACACCTTC
- | TRBJ1-5 | - | TRBV4-1 | CASSSKSGGSNQPQHF | TGCGCCAGCAGCTCTAAATCGGGGGGCAGCAATCAGCCCCAGCATTTT
- | TRBJ2-3 | - | TRBV6-5 | CASSSWGGRADTQYF | TGTGCCAGCAGTTCATGGGGGGGGCGGGCAGATACGCAGTATTTT
- | TRBJ1-4 | once | TRBV11-2 | CASSLALNEKLFF | TGTGCCAGCAGCTTAGCCCTTAATGAAAAACTGTTTTTT
TRBD2 | TRBJ2-1 | - | TRBV10-3 | CAIRSDSGGVNNEQFF | TGTGCCATCAGGAGTGATAGCGGGGGGGTCAACAATGAGCAGTTCTTC
- | TRBJ2-3 | once | TRBV6-2/TRBV6-3 | CASSYPADTQYF | TGTGCCAGCAGTTACCCCGCAGATACGCAGTATTTT